This T cell receptor (beta chain) came from a study of CD8 T cells in ankylosing spondylitis. This clonotype was observed at least ten times. The antigen remains unidentified. Study-wide findings and caveats: Disease-associated clonotypes exhibited CD8+ identity and were relatively infrequent in peripheral blood. Certain motif variants had earlier been reported in reactive arthritis synovial fluid and blood. Typical of ankylosing spondylitis blood, it appeared, was a TCR beta motif of about eight highly homologous variants.

Using quantitative 5'-RACE with molecular barcodes, the authors made TCR beta libraries. TCRdb reprocessed the 5' RACE reads via MiXCR and lists one record per CDR3 protein. Of a few hundred thousand distinct CDR3 sequences listed, 10% to 15% are singletons. Losses at the gene ends were 5 bases for V and 6 bases for J; bases not matched to a gene: 6. There are 14 residues in the CDR3. The sequenced material came from blood, either unsorted or a sorted T cell fraction (not recorded which). The receptor was derived from a male donor with ankylosing spondylitis. The V and J genes are TRBV12-3 or TRBV12-4 and TRBJ2-2; the match to TRBD1 covers 7 bases. The CDR3 here is CASSMTGRAGELFF. CDR3 nucleotide sequence: TGTGCCAGCAGTATGACAGGGCGGGCCGGGGAGCTGTTTTTT.